Given below is one T cell receptor beta chain in context. This entry comes from a study of technical replicates of blood from a handful of donors. The assay was immunoSEQ multiplex PCR, and TCRdb's table has in-frame clones only and misses some. Here the sample spans 40,000 to 60,000 clones, about 90% being singletons. Per germline, CDR1 SGHNT and CDR2 YYREEE (reference sequence). This CDR3 spans 16 amino acids. V lost 0 bases and J lost 2, with 13 bases in between. The sequence was collected from a human donor in good health. Some clones in this sample may be carry-over from other donors' samples. This sequence joins TRBV5-4 and TRBJ2-3; TRBD1 might be the D (5 bases). The sequenced material came from PBMCs. The DNA of the CDR3 is TGTGCCAGCAGCTTGGGGGGCCAGGTCGTCACAGATACGCAGTATTTT. The encoded protein is CASSLGGQVVTDTQYF.